This TCR beta chain was identified in a study of radiotherapy plus CTLA-4 blockade in lung cancer (dated by TCRdb to 2016 to 2018). About the study as a whole: Among the enrolled patients, about 19% had an objective response, and around 31% reached disease control. The investigation overall reported the following: The strongest predictors of response, as reported, were early dynamic changes in blood T cell clones along with a rise in serum interferon-beta after radiation. TCR clones derived from tumors expanded in peripheral blood after treatment with radiotherapy and ipilimumab.

The study evaluated CTLA-4 blockade (ipilimumab) given together with focal radiation therapy in patients who had chemo-refractory metastatic non-small-cell lung cancer. Receptor libraries were prepared by the immunoSEQ multiplex PCR assay. TCRdb obtained this table from immuneACCESS and retained in-frame rearrangements with V and J assigned. These tables miss some clones; where compared with another copy, unresolved V genes account for less than half of the shortfall, and the remainder is unexplained. Counted in this sample were approximately 47,000 clones; 50% to 70% of them appeared once. Of the sample, about a fifth is held by the ten largest clones. For this chain, trimming is 7 bases at the V end and 5 bases at the J end, and the number of junction bases without a gene match is 1. Per the germline V gene, SNHLY is the CDR1 and FYNNEI is the CDR2. From the cysteine through the phenylalanine, the CDR3 covers 12 amino acids. The only DNA kept is the CDR3, 36 bases in frame from the first base.

With respect to this clone: Its antigen is still unknown. No base quality information exists; no much larger clone differs at one position.

The chain uses TRBV2 and TRBJ2-7, and TRBD2 matches 11 of the central bases. The sample was peripheral blood, taken from a patient treated with radiotherapy plus ipilimumab. The TCR was taken from a human donor with non-small cell lung cancer who had a partial response to radiotherapy plus ipilimumab. The CDR3 protein is CASTLAGDEQYF. The nucleotide sequence is TGTGCCAGCACACTAGCGGGAGACGAGCAGTACTTC.